Described below is a single T cell receptor beta chain sequence and its context. The antigen remains unidentified. The PCR employed 60 Vbeta primers together with 13 Jbeta primers. Generated by immunoSEQ multiplex PCR, the TCRdb table keeps only in-frame clones and is missing some. The sample includes 130,000 or so clones, around 80% of them seen just once. This sample is drawn from a study of cytomegalovirus exposure and HLA in healthy donors. About the study: Inside one of the first data releases sat about 85 million unique TCRs taken from HLA-typed donors.

Study-wide results and caveats: The listing of roughly 160 TCR beta chains classed them as cytomegalovirus-associated. The authors later linked a missense DCLRE1C variant to TCR beta V- and J-gene trimming.

The CDR3 has 16 residues. Despite likely unrecorded immune exposures, the donors were nominally healthy at the time of sampling. The chain recombines TRBV1 with TRBJ2-2; TRBD2 is taken as the D call from the table, unchecked against the DNA. TRBV1 is a pseudogene. The sequence derives from a woman between 18 and 29 years old in good health and CMV-seropositive. Sequenced material: PBMCs. This CDR3 reads CTSSQAASENTGELFF. CDR3 DNA sequence: TGCACCAGCAGCCAAGCTGCTAGCGAGAACACCGGGGAGCTGTTTTTT.